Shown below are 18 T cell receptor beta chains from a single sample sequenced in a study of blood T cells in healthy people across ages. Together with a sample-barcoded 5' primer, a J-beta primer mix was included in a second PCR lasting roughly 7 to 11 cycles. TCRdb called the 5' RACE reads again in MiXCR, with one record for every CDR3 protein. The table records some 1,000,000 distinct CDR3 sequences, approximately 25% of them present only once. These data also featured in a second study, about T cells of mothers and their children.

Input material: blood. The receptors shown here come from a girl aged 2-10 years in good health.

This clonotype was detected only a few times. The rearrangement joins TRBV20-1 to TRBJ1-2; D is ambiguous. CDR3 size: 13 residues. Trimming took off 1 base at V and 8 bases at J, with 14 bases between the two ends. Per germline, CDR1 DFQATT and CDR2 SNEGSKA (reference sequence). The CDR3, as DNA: TGCAGTGCTAGAGGGGCGGGTAGGATGGGCTACACCTTC. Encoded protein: CSARGAGRMGYTF.

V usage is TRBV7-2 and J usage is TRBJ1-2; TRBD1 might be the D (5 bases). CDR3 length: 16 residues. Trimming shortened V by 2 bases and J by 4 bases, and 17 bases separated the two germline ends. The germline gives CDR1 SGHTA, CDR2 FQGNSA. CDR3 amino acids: CASSLRDSPAGYGYTF. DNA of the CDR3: TGTGCCAGCAGCTTAAGAGACAGCCCAGCGGGCTATGGCTACACCTTC. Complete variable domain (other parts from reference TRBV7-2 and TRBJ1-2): GAGVSQSPSNKVTEKGKDVELRCDPISGHTALYWYRQSLGQGLEFLIYFQGNSAPDKSGLPSDRFSAERTGGSVSTLTIQRTQQEDSAVYLCASSLRDSPAGYGYTFGSGTRLTVV.

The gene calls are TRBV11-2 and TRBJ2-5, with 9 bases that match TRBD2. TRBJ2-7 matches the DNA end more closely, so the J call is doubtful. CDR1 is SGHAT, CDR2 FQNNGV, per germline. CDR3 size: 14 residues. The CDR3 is CASSFSGGINEQYF. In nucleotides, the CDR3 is TGTGCCAGCAGCTTTAGCGGGGGTATCAACGAGCAGTACTTC.

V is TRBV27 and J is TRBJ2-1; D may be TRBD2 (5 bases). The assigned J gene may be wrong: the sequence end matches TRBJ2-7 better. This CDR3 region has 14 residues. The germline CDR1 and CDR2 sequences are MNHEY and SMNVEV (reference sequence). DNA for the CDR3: TGTGCCAGCTCGTCTGGGGTAGCGCGTGGAGAGCAGTACTTC. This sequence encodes CASSSGVARGEQYF.

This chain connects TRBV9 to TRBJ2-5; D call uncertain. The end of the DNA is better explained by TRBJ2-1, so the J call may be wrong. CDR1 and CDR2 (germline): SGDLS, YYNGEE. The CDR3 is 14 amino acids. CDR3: CASSTDTSGPEQFF. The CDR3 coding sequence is TGTGCCAGCAGCACGGATACCTCGGGTCCTGAGCAGTTCTTC.

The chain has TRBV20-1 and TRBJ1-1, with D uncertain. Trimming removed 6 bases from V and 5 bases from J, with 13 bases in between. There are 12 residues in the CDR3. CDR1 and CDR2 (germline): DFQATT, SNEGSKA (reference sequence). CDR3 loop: CSASQPSTEAFF. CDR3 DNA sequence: TGCAGTGCCTCCCAACCGTCGACTGAAGCTTTCTTT.

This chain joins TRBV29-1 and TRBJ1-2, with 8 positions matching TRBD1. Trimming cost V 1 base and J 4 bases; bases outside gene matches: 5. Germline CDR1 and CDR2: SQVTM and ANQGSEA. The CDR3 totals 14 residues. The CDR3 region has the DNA TGCAGCGTTGAAGGCAGGGGACAGGCCTATGGCTACACCTTC. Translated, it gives CSVEGRGQAYGYTF.

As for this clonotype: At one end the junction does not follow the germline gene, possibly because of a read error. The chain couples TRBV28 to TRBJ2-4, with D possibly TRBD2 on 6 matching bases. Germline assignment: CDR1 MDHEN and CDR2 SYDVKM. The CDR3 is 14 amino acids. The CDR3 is CASSQGLVKNIQSF. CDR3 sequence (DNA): TGTGCCAGCAGCCAGGGACTCGTCAAAAACATTCAGTCCTTC.

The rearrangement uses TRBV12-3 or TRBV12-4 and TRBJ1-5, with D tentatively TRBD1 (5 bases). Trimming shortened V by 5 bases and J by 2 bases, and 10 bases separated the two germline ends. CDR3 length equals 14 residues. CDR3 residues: CASSIRRGNQPQHF. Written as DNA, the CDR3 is TGTGCCAGCAGTATACGCAGGGGCAATCAGCCCCAGCATTTT.

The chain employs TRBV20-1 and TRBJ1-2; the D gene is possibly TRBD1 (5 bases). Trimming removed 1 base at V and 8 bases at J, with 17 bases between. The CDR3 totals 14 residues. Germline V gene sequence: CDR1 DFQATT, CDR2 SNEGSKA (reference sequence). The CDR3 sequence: CSARAEERGGGYTF. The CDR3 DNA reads TGCAGTGCTAGAGCGGAGGAAAGGGGTGGGGGCTACACCTTC.

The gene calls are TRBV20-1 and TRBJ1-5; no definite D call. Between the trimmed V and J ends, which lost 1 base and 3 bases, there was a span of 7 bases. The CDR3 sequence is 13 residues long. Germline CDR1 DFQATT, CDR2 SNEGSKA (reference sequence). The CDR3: CSARGKFNQPQHF. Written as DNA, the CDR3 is TGCAGTGCTAGAGGAAAGTTCAATCAGCCCCAGCATTTT.

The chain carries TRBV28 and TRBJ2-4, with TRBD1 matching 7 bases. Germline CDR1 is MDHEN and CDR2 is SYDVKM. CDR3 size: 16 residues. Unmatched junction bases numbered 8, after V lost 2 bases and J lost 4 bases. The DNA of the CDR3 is TGTGCCAGCAGTTTACCGAACCCGGGACAGAAAAACATTCAGTACTTC. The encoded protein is CASSLPNPGQKNIQYF.

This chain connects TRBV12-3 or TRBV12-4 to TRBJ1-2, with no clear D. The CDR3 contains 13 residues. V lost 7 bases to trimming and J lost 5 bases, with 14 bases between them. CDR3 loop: CASTEGAGYGYTF. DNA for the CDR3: TGTGCCAGCACCGAGGGAGCTGGGTATGGCTACACCTTC.

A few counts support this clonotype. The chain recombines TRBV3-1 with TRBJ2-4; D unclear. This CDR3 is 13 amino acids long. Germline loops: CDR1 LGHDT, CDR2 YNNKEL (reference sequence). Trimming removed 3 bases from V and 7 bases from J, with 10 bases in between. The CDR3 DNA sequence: TGTGCCAGCAGCCACGGGCTAGAGAACATTCAGTACTTC. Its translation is CASSHGLENIQYF.

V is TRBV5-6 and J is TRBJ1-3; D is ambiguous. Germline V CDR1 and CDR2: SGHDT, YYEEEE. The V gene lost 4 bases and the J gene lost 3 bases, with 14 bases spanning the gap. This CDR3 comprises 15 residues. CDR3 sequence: CASSQGHKVGNTIYF. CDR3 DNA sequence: TGTGCCAGCAGCCAAGGTCATAAGGTTGGAAACACCATATATTTT. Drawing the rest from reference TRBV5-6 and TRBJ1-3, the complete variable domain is DAGVTQSPTHLIKTRGQQVTLRCSPKSGHDTVSWYQQALGQGPQFIFQYYEEEERQRGNFPDRFSGHQFPNYSSELNVNALLLGDSALYLCASSQGHKVGNTIYFGEGSWLTVV.

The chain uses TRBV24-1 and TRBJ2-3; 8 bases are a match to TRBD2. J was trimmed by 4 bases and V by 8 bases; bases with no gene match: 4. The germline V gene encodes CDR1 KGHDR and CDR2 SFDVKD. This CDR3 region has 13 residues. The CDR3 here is CATKERGSDTQYF. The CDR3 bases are TGTGCCACCAAGGAGCGGGGGTCAGATACGCAGTATTTT.

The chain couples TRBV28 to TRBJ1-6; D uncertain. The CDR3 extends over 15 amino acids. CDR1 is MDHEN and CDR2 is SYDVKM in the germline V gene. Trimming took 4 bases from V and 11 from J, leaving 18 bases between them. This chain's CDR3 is CASSSYRALGTPLHF. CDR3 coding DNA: TGTGCCAGCAGTTCCTACCGGGCCTTAGGAACACCCCTCCACTTT.

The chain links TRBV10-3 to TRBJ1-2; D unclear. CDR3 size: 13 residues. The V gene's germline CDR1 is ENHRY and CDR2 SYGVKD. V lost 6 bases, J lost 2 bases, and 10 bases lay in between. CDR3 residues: CAIRRQTNYGYTF. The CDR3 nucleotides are TGTGCCATCAGGCGGCAGACCAACTATGGCTACACCTTC.